These T cell receptor beta chains were read from a single sample in a study of Graves' ophthalmopathy and Graves' hyperthyroidism. TCRdb reprocessed the multiplex PCR reads via MiXCR and lists one record per CDR3 protein. The data show 650,000 to 900,000 distinct CDR3 sequences, with roughly two fifths seen just once and 44% held by the top ten. Sequencing was performed on peripheral blood. Every receptor here comes from an adult man with Graves' ophthalmopathy. CDR3s include the opening cysteine and the closing phenylalanine or tryptophan. The D gene is left open where the match is weak. The size field is filled for only some rows; it gives once, few, many or a size class.

D gene: TRBD1; V gene: TRBV24-1; J gene: TRBJ1-5; clone size: .; CDR3 DNA: TGTGCCAGCAGAGAGTCCGGGACAGGGGATCAGCCCCAGCATTTT; CDR3 protein: CASRESGTGDQPQHF
D gene: .; V gene: TRBV24-1; J gene: TRBJ2-7; clone size: few; CDR3 DNA: TGTGCCACCAGTGATTTACGGGACGGGGATTACGAGCAGTACTTC; CDR3 protein: CATSDLRDGDYEQYF
D gene: .; V gene: TRBV2; J gene: TRBJ2-6; clone size: .; CDR3 DNA: TGTACCAGCAGTAAAACCAAGGGTGATGGGGCCAACGTCCTGACTTTC; CDR3 protein: CTSSKTKGDGANVLTF
D gene: TRBD2; V gene: TRBV20-1; J gene: TRBJ2-2; clone size: .; CDR3 DNA: TGCAGTGCTAGAGAGCCCCGAGCGGGAGGGCCCTCGGGCACCGGGGAGCTGCTTTTT; CDR3 protein: CSAREPRAGGPSGTGELLF
D gene: .; V gene: TRBV10-3; J gene: TRBJ2-7; clone size: .; CDR3 DNA: TGTGCCATCAGTGAGCGCGGCAAGTACGAGCAGTACTTC; CDR3 protein: CAISERGKYEQYF
D gene: .; V gene: TRBV7-9; J gene: TRBJ2-5; clone size: .; CDR3 DNA: TGTGCCAGCAGCTTATATCCGGGAGCAGAAGAGACCCAGTACTTC; CDR3 protein: CASSLYPGAEETQYF
D gene: .; V gene: TRBV10-3; J gene: TRBJ1-4; clone size: .; CDR3 DNA: TGTGCCAGCAGTTACGGGGGGGCGGATGAAAAACTGTTTTTT; CDR3 protein: CASSYGGADEKLFF
D gene: .; V gene: TRBV10-3; J gene: TRBJ2-7; clone size: .; CDR3 DNA: TGTGCCAGCAGTTACTCGATTGGGGGTTGGGACGAGCAGTACTTC; CDR3 protein: CASSYSIGGWDEQYF
D gene: TRBD1; V gene: TRBV7-9; J gene: TRBJ1-6; clone size: .; CDR3 DNA: TGTGCCAGCAGCTTAGTAGGGGACAGGGGGCTGGATTCACCCCTCCACTTT; CDR3 protein: CASSLVGDRGLDSPLHF
D gene: TRBD1; V gene: TRBV15; J gene: TRBJ1-2; clone size: .; CDR3 DNA: TGTGCCACCAGCGAGGGACAGGGAGGTTACACCTTC; CDR3 protein: CATSEGQGGYTF
D gene: .; V gene: TRBV6-5; J gene: TRBJ2-7; clone size: .; CDR3 DNA: TGTGCCAACAGTCGTCAGGGCGAGCAGTACTTC; CDR3 protein: CANSRQGEQYF
D gene: TRBD2; V gene: TRBV19; J gene: TRBJ2-7; clone size: many; CDR3 DNA: TGTGCCAGTAGTATGGAACTAGCGGCCTCCTACGAGCAGTACTTC; CDR3 protein: CASSMELAASYEQYF
D gene: .; V gene: TRBV2; J gene: TRBJ2-5; clone size: .; CDR3 DNA: TGTGCCAGCGGATCCCCGGCGGGGGAGGGGGAGGCCCAGTACTTC; CDR3 protein: CASGSPAGEGEAQYF
D gene: .; V gene: TRBV29-1; J gene: TRBJ2-7; clone size: .; CDR3 DNA: TGCAGCGTTGTGAGGGGCCTCTACGAGCAGTACTTC; CDR3 protein: CSVVRGLYEQYF
D gene: TRBD2; V gene: TRBV7-3; J gene: TRBJ2-2; clone size: .; CDR3 DNA: TGTGCCAGCAGCTTCACTAGCGGGGGGGCCAACGGGGAGCTGTTTTTT; CDR3 protein: CASSFTSGGANGELFF
D gene: .; V gene: TRBV6-5; J gene: TRBJ1-1; clone size: .; CDR3 DNA: TGTGCCAGCAGTTACTCTTTGTTACATATGGGTTTCTTT; CDR3 protein: CASSYSLLHMGFF
D gene: .; V gene: TRBV19; J gene: TRBJ2-1; clone size: few; CDR3 DNA: TGTGCCAGTAGTATCGGAAGGGTGGGGAATGAGCAGTTCTTC; CDR3 protein: CASSIGRVGNEQFF
D gene: .; V gene: TRBV7-9; J gene: TRBJ2-5; clone size: few; CDR3 DNA: TGTGCCAGCAGCTTAGATGTTCGGGGGCGCGGGGAGACCCAGTACTTC; CDR3 protein: CASSLDVRGRGETQYF
D gene: .; V gene: TRBV5-6; J gene: TRBJ2-5; clone size: .; CDR3 DNA: TGTGCCAGCAAAGGGGGGGGTCAAGAGACCCAGTACTTC; CDR3 protein: CASKGGGQETQYF
D gene: .; V gene: TRBV25-1; J gene: TRBJ2-2; clone size: .; CDR3 DNA: TGTGCCAGCAGGGGGGTAGTTAACACCGGGGAGCTGTTTTTT; CDR3 protein: CASRGVVNTGELFF
D gene: .; V gene: TRBV20-1; J gene: TRBJ1-4; clone size: .; CDR3 DNA: TGCAGTGCTAGATCTTCAGAAGGCCCAACTAATGAAAAACTGTTTTTT; CDR3 protein: CSARSSEGPTNEKLFF
D gene: TRBD1; V gene: TRBV5-6; J gene: TRBJ1-2; clone size: .; CDR3 DNA: TGTGCCAGCAGCTTGGTCTGGACAGGGGACTATGGCTACACCTTC; CDR3 protein: CASSLVWTGDYGYTF
D gene: TRBD2; V gene: TRBV2; J gene: TRBJ2-5; clone size: many; CDR3 DNA: TGTGCCAGCAGTGAAGAATGGAGCGGGAAGACCCAGTACTTC; CDR3 protein: CASSEEWSGKTQYF
D gene: .; V gene: TRBV19; J gene: TRBJ2-7; clone size: .; CDR3 DNA: TGTGCCAGTAGATCAGGATCCTACGAGCAGTACTTC; CDR3 protein: CASRSGSYEQYF
D gene: .; V gene: TRBV7-6; J gene: TRBJ1-2; clone size: many; CDR3 DNA: TGTGCCAGCAGCTTAGCCCAGGGCTATGGCTACACCTTC; CDR3 protein: CASSLAQGYGYTF
D gene: .; V gene: TRBV10-2; J gene: TRBJ1-3; clone size: .; CDR3 DNA: TGTGCCAGCTCACCACCGATAACCTCTGGAAACACCATATATTTT; CDR3 protein: CASSPPITSGNTIYF
D gene: .; V gene: TRBV7-9; J gene: TRBJ1-4; clone size: many; CDR3 DNA: TGTGCCAGCAGCTTAGCAGAAGGGCATTCTAATGAAAAACTGTTTTTT; CDR3 protein: CASSLAEGHSNEKLFF
D gene: .; V gene: TRBV7-6; J gene: TRBJ1-1; clone size: .; CDR3 DNA: .; CDR3 protein: CACSASEIRENTEAFF
D gene: .; V gene: TRBV11-1; J gene: TRBJ2-5; clone size: .; CDR3 DNA: TGTGCCAGCAGCCGGCCCGGTCAAGGCGGGTCGGGGACCCAGTACTTC; CDR3 protein: CASSRPGQGGSGTQYF
D gene: .; V gene: TRBV2; J gene: TRBJ2-5; clone size: .; CDR3 DNA: TGTGCCGGGCGGACCACAGATACGCAGTACTTC; CDR3 protein: CAGRTTDTQYF
D gene: .; V gene: TRBV7-3; J gene: TRBJ2-2; clone size: .; CDR3 DNA: TGTGCCAGCAGCACCGACCCGGGCAGAGGGGAGCTGTTTTTT; CDR3 protein: CASSTDPGRGELFF
D gene: .; V gene: TRBV10-3; J gene: TRBJ1-5; clone size: once; CDR3 DNA: TGTGCCATCATGGGCAGGGTTGGTTCACCCCAGCATTTT; CDR3 protein: CAIMGRVGSPQHF
D gene: .; V gene: TRBV12-3/TRBV12-4; J gene: TRBJ1-6; clone size: once; CDR3 DNA: TGTGCCAGCAGTTTAGTTCCGGGTTCACCCCTCCACTTT; CDR3 protein: CASSLVPGSPLHF
D gene: TRBD1; V gene: TRBV10-3; J gene: TRBJ1-1; clone size: .; CDR3 DNA: TGTGCCATCAGCCTCGGGACAGGGGGCGCGTGGAACACTGAAGCTTTCTTT; CDR3 protein: CAISLGTGGAWNTEAFF
D gene: .; V gene: TRBV25-1; J gene: TRBJ1-6; clone size: many; CDR3 DNA: TGTGCCAGCAGTGAGAGAGGGCCGGGTGGCTCACCCCTCCACTTT; CDR3 protein: CASSERGPGGSPLHF
D gene: .; V gene: TRBV29-1; J gene: TRBJ1-1; clone size: once; CDR3 DNA: TGCAGCGTTCCGACAGGCGGAGCTTTCTTT; CDR3 protein: CSVPTGGAFF
D gene: TRBD1; V gene: TRBV25-1; J gene: TRBJ1-1; clone size: .; CDR3 DNA: TGTGCCAGCAGCGTGGCGGGACAGGGAACCACTGAAGCTTTCTTT; CDR3 protein: CASSVAGQGTTEAFF
D gene: TRBD2; V gene: TRBV7-9; J gene: TRBJ2-2; clone size: .; CDR3 DNA: TGTGCCAGCAGCTTAGTTACGGGAGGGAACACCGGGGAGCTGTTTTTT; CDR3 protein: CASSLVTGGNTGELFF
D gene: .; V gene: TRBV6-6; J gene: TRBJ2-5; clone size: .; CDR3 DNA: TGTGCCAGCAGTTATTCGGTCGGGAATCAAGAGACCCAGTACTTC; CDR3 protein: CASSYSVGNQETQYF
D gene: TRBD1; V gene: TRBV2; J gene: TRBJ1-1; clone size: .; CDR3 DNA: TGTGCCAGCGGGGACAGATCGGCAGCTTTCTTT; CDR3 protein: CASGDRSAAFF
D gene: .; V gene: TRBV9; J gene: TRBJ1-6; clone size: few; CDR3 DNA: TGTGCCAGCAGTTACCCCGTTTCGACCCTCCACTTT; CDR3 protein: CASSYPVSTLHF
D gene: TRBD1; V gene: TRBV10-3; J gene: TRBJ2-1; clone size: .; CDR3 DNA: TGTGCCATCAGTGAGGAGCAGGGGGCTGAGCAGTTCTTC; CDR3 protein: CAISEEQGAEQFF
D gene: .; V gene: TRBV25-1; J gene: TRBJ2-2; clone size: .; CDR3 DNA: TGTGCCAGCAGCTCCGGGGGTGCGAAGACCGGGGAGCTGTTTTTT; CDR3 protein: CASSSGGAKTGELFF
D gene: .; V gene: TRBV10-3; J gene: TRBJ1-5; clone size: few; CDR3 DNA: TGTGCCATCAGTGACCGGGACAAAAATCAGCCCCAGCATTTT; CDR3 protein: CAISDRDKNQPQHF
D gene: .; V gene: TRBV11-2; J gene: TRBJ2-5; clone size: .; CDR3 DNA: TGTGCCAGCAGCTTGGCGGGACCCACCGAAGAGACCCCGTACTTC; CDR3 protein: CASSLAGPTEETPYF
D gene: TRBD1; V gene: TRBV7-3; J gene: TRBJ2-5; clone size: .; CDR3 DNA: TGTGCCAGCAGCTTAACGGCCGCAGGGGGAGAGACCCAGTACTTC; CDR3 protein: CASSLTAAGGETQYF
D gene: .; V gene: TRBV10-3; J gene: TRBJ1-6; clone size: many; CDR3 DNA: TGTGCCATCAGTGAGTCGGGCAGGGAGATTCGTTCACCCCTCCACTTT; CDR3 protein: CAISESGREIRSPLHF
D gene: .; V gene: TRBV24-1; J gene: TRBJ2-7; clone size: .; CDR3 DNA: TGTGCCACCAGTGACCCCCACGACAGTGTACCCTACGAGCAGTACTTC; CDR3 protein: CATSDPHDSVPYEQYF
D gene: .; V gene: TRBV7-2; J gene: TRBJ2-5; clone size: few; CDR3 DNA: TGTGCCAGCAGCTTAGCGCTTTCAGGGAGGCAAGAGACCCAGTACTTC; CDR3 protein: CASSLALSGRQETQYF
D gene: .; V gene: TRBV15; J gene: TRBJ2-7; clone size: many; CDR3 DNA: TGTGCCACCAGCAGAGATGCCCCGGGCGAGCAGTACTTC; CDR3 protein: CATSRDAPGEQYF
D gene: TRBD1; V gene: TRBV7-3; J gene: TRBJ1-2; clone size: once; CDR3 DNA: TGTGCCAGCAGTCGATGGACAGGGGGCTTCTATGGCTACACCTTC; CDR3 protein: CASSRWTGGFYGYTF
D gene: .; V gene: TRBV12-3/TRBV12-4; J gene: TRBJ1-3; clone size: many; CDR3 DNA: TGTGCCAGTGGTCCGTACTCTGGAAACACCATATATTTT; CDR3 protein: CASGPYSGNTIYF
D gene: .; V gene: TRBV7-2; J gene: TRBJ2-2; clone size: .; CDR3 DNA: TGTGCCAGCAGCCGCAGGGACCAGAACACCGGGGAGCTGTTTTTT; CDR3 protein: CASSRRDQNTGELFF
D gene: .; V gene: TRBV10-3; J gene: TRBJ1-1; clone size: many; CDR3 DNA: TGTGCCATCAGTTCAGACAGTGTGAACACTGAAGCTTTCTTT; CDR3 protein: CAISSDSVNTEAFF
D gene: .; V gene: TRBV2; J gene: TRBJ1-2; clone size: many; CDR3 DNA: TGTGCCAGCAGGACCGAGGGGCGGGCACCTACTAACTATGGCTACACCTTC; CDR3 protein: CASRTEGRAPTNYGYTF